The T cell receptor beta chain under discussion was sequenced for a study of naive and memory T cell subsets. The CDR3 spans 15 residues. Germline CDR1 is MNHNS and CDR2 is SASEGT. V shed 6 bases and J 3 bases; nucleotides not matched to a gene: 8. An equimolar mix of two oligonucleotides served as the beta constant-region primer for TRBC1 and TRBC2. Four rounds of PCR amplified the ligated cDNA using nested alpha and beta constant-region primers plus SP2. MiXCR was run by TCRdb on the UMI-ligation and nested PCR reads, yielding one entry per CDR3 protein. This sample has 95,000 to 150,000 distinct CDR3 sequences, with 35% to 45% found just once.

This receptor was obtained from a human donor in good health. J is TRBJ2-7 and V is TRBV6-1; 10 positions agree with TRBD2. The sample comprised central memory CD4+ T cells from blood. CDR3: CASRESRLAGYEQYF. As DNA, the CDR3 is TGTGCCAGCAGAGAATCCAGACTAGCGGGCTACGAGCAGTACTTC.